The rows below give T cell receptor beta chains drawn from one sample of a study of shared clonotypes between healthy human individuals. Sequencing used immunoSEQ multiplex PCR; TCRdb keeps in-frame clones, though not all of them. The data contain 2 million to 3 million clones, approximately 93% of them singletons. The sample was naive CD4+ T cells from PBMCs. The source is a man aged 18 to 30 in good health. Some clones in this sample may be carry-over from other donors' samples. Each CDR3 is given with its conserved first and last residue. Fields, in order: V gene, clone size, J gene, D gene, CDR3 protein, CDR3 DNA. The D gene is left open where the match is weak. Not every row has a clone size; where given, it reads once, few, many or a size class.

V: TRBV7-9; size: NA; J: TRBJ2-5; D: NA; CDR3: CASSSSGRPETQYF; DNA: TGTGCCAGCAGCTCCTCCGGGCGCCCAGAGACCCAGTACTTC
V: TRBV28; size: NA; J: TRBJ1-4; D: TRBD1; CDR3: CASSPSGTGKEKLFF; DNA: TGTGCCAGCAGTCCCTCCGGGACAGGGAAGGAAAAACTGTTTTTT
V: TRBV28; size: NA; J: TRBJ2-6; D: NA; CDR3: CASRRGGANVLTF; DNA: TGTGCCAGCAGAAGGGGTGGGGCCAACGTCCTGACTTTC
V: TRBV18; size: NA; J: TRBJ2-1; D: NA; CDR3: CASSPPRGSEAGNEQFF; DNA: TGTGCCAGCTCACCACCAAGGGGGAGCGAAGCGGGCAATGAGCAGTTCTTC
V: TRBV28; size: NA; J: TRBJ2-3; D: TRBD1; CDR3: CASSPSPGQGIADTQYF; DNA: TGTGCCAGCAGTCCTTCCCCGGGACAGGGGATAGCAGATACGCAGTATTTT
V: TRBV6-1; size: NA; J: TRBJ2-2; D: NA; CDR3: CASSPRTANTGELFF; DNA: TGTGCCAGCAGTCCGAGGACAGCGAACACCGGGGAGCTGTTTTTT
V: TRBV28; size: NA; J: TRBJ2-7; D: NA; CDR3: CASSPARLITYEQYF; DNA: TGTGCCAGCAGTCCTGCGCGCCTCATAACCTACGAGCAGTACTTC
V: TRBV7-3; size: NA; J: TRBJ2-2; D: NA; CDR3: CASSLYGPTSVSTGELFF; DNA: TGTGCCAGCAGCTTATACGGACCCACGAGCGTGAGCACCGGGGAGCTGTTTTTT
V: TRBV11-2; size: NA; J: TRBJ2-7; D: NA; CDR3: CASRLGIIGGYEQYF; DNA: TGTGCCAGCAGGCTTGGCATCATAGGGGGCTACGAGCAGTACTTC
V: TRBV6-1; size: NA; J: TRBJ2-5; D: TRBD2; CDR3: CASSEGGRSETQYF; DNA: TGTGCCAGCAGTGAAGGCGGGAGATCTGAGACCCAGTACTTC
V: TRBV27; size: NA; J: TRBJ1-5; D: TRBD1; CDR3: CASRPDRELSNQPQHF; DNA: TGTGCCAGCAGACCGGACAGGGAACTTAGCAATCAGCCCCAGCATTTT
V: TRBV12-5; size: NA; J: TRBJ1-2; D: TRBD1; CDR3: CASGLTGTGGFGYTF; DNA: TGTGCTAGTGGCCTGACCGGGACAGGGGGCTTTGGCTACACCTTC
V: TRBV20-1; size: once; J: TRBJ2-3; D: NA; CDR3: CSVGTDTQYF; DNA: TGCAGTGTAGGAACAGATACGCAGTATTTT
V: TRBV6-1; size: NA; J: TRBJ1-5; D: NA; CDR3: CASTRGSNQPQHF; DNA: TGTGCCAGCACCCGGGGAAGCAATCAGCCCCAGCATTTT
V: TRBV5-1; size: NA; J: TRBJ1-2; D: NA; CDR3: CASSIGPANYGYTF; DNA: TGCGCCAGCAGCATCGGACCAGCAAACTATGGCTACACCTTC
V: TRBV6-5; size: NA; J: TRBJ1-5; D: NA; CDR3: CASSFGGNQPQHF; DNA: TGTGCCAGCAGTTTCGGAGGCAATCAGCCCCAGCATTTT
V: TRBV30; size: once; J: TRBJ1-2; D: NA; CDR3: CAWRGYYGYTF; DNA: TGTGCCTGGAGGGGGTACTATGGCTACACCTTC
V: TRBV7-3; size: NA; J: TRBJ2-3; D: NA; CDR3: CASSLEGREDTDTQYF; DNA: TGTGCCAGCAGCTTAGAAGGCAGGGAGGACACAGATACGCAGTATTTT
V: TRBV7-9; size: NA; J: TRBJ2-3; D: TRBD2; CDR3: CASSLDWAGGPSDTQYF; DNA: TGTGCCAGCAGCTTAGATTGGGCGGGAGGGCCATCAGATACGCAGTATTTT
V: TRBV5-1; size: NA; J: TRBJ2-3; D: TRBD2; CDR3: CASSSITDASGSTDTQYF; DNA: TGCGCCAGCAGCTCCATTACCGACGCTAGCGGGAGCACAGATACGCAGTATTTT
V: TRBV29-1; size: NA; J: TRBJ2-3; D: NA; CDR3: CSVSDPLNTDTQYF; DNA: TGCAGCGTTTCCGACCCCCTAAACACAGATACGCAGTATTTT
V: TRBV30; size: few; J: TRBJ1-1; D: TRBD1; CDR3: CAWGDRVNTEAFF; DNA: TGTGCCTGGGGGGACAGGGTGAACACTGAAGCTTTCTTT
V: TRBV9; size: NA; J: TRBJ2-4; D: NA; CDR3: CASSVDEGAKNIQYF; DNA: TGTGCCAGCAGCGTAGATGAGGGGGCCAAAAACATTCAGTACTTC
V: TRBV28; size: NA; J: TRBJ1-4; D: TRBD1; CDR3: CASSLSGTGTAEWEKLFF; DNA: TGTGCCAGCAGTTTATCGGGGACGGGGACAGCAGAATGGGAAAAACTGTTTTTT
V: TRBV9; size: NA; J: TRBJ1-2; D: NA; CDR3: CASSVDWNYGYTF; DNA: TGTGCCAGCAGCGTCGACTGGAACTATGGCTACACCTTC
V: TRBV9; size: NA; J: TRBJ2-7; D: NA; CDR3: CASSVDLGSYEQYF; DNA: TGTGCCAGCAGCGTAGATCTAGGGTCCTACGAGCAGTACTTC
V: TRBV7-2; size: NA; J: TRBJ2-3; D: NA; CDR3: CASSLEWAADTQYF; DNA: TGTGCCAGCAGCTTAGAGTGGGCGGCGGATACGCAGTATTTT
V: TRBV10-1; size: NA; J: TRBJ1-3; D: NA; CDR3: CASSAGYTGNTIYF; DNA: TGCGCCAGTTCCGCCGGGTACACTGGAAACACCATATATTTT